This is a list of T cell receptor beta chains from one sample in a study of PD-1 blockade in classical Hodgkin lymphoma. The protocol was immunoSEQ multiplex PCR, while the TCRdb copy is restricted to in-frame clones and leaves out a portion. This sample has over 80,000 clones; about nine tenths occur once, and the top ten carry roughly 2.8%. Sequencing was performed on peripheral blood mononuclear cells (PBMCs), taken at baseline. All receptors come from a human donor with classical Hodgkin lymphoma. Both conserved end residues are part of each CDR3. Fields, in order: CDR3 length, J gene, V gene, clone size, D gene, CDR3 protein, CDR3 DNA. D genes are given only for firm matches. The size entry is marked missing in some rows and otherwise reads once, few, many or a size class.

length: 15; J: TRBJ1-1; V: TRBV5-1; size: -; D: -; CDR3: CASSLTQTENTEAFF; DNA: TGCGCCAGCAGCTTGACACAGACGGAGAACACTGAAGCTTTCTTT
length: 15; J: TRBJ2-1; V: TRBV27; size: -; D: -; CDR3: CASSLRTGSYNEQFF; DNA: TGTGCCAGCAGTCTCCGGACTGGATCCTACAATGAGCAGTTCTTC
length: 12; J: TRBJ2-7; V: TRBV29-1; size: -; D: TRBD2; CDR3: CSVGGGPYEQYF; DNA: TGCAGCGTTGGGGGAGGGCCCTACGAGCAGTACTTC
length: 13; J: TRBJ2-2; V: TRBV6-5; size: -; D: -; CDR3: CASSYPYTGELFF; DNA: TGTGCCAGCAGTTACCCCTACACCGGGGAGCTGTTTTTT
length: 16; J: TRBJ2-1; V: TRBV7-2; size: few; D: TRBD2; CDR3: CASSLLAGGSYNEQFF; DNA: TGTGCCAGCAGCCTGCTAGCGGGAGGCTCCTACAATGAGCAGTTCTTC
length: 14; J: TRBJ2-7; V: TRBV7-9; size: -; D: TRBD2; CDR3: CASSTSGRAPEQYF; DNA: TGTGCCAGCAGCACGAGCGGGAGGGCCCCCGAGCAGTACTTC
length: 15; J: TRBJ1-4; V: TRBV28; size: -; D: -; CDR3: CASSLRPGGIEKLFF; DNA: TGTGCCAGCAGTTTACGCCCGGGGGGGATTGAAAAACTGTTTTTT
length: 12; J: TRBJ2-3; V: TRBV2; size: -; D: -; CDR3: CASRDSADTQYF; DNA: TGTGCCAGCAGAGACAGTGCAGATACGCAGTATTTT
length: 16; J: TRBJ1-1; V: TRBV11-2; size: -; D: -; CDR3: CASSTLGLSGNTEAFF; DNA: TGTGCCAGCAGCACCTTAGGCTTGTCAGGGAACACTGAAGCTTTCTTT
length: 13; J: TRBJ2-7; V: TRBV6-1; size: -; D: -; CDR3: CASSEPYHYEQYF; DNA: TGTGCCAGCAGTGAACCTTACCACTACGAGCAGTACTTC
length: 20; J: TRBJ2-1; V: TRBV5-4; size: few; D: TRBD2; CDR3: CASSSRTSGETRSPHNEQFF; DNA: TGTGCCAGCAGCTCGAGGACTAGCGGGGAGACAAGATCCCCCCACAATGAGCAGTTCTTC
length: 13; J: TRBJ1-2; V: TRBV29-1; size: -; D: TRBD1; CDR3: CSAPTGANYGYTF; DNA: TGCAGCGCCCCGACAGGGGCTAACTATGGCTACACCTTC
length: 8; J: TRBJ1-1; V: TRBV20-1; size: -; D: -; CDR3: CSAVEAFF; DNA: TGCAGCGCGGTGGAAGCTTTCTTT
length: 13; J: TRBJ2-5; V: TRBV5-4; size: once; D: TRBD2; CDR3: CASSPGLAETQYF; DNA: TGTGCCAGCAGCCCAGGACTAGCAGAGACCCAGTACTTC
length: 13; J: TRBJ2-5; V: TRBV21-1; size: -; D: -; CDR3: CASSNQGRETQYF; DNA: TGTGCCAGCAGCAATCAGGGGCGCGAGACCCAGTACTTC
length: 16; J: TRBJ1-1; V: TRBV28; size: -; D: -; CDR3: CASGAGAAGLNTEAFF; DNA: TGTGCCAGCGGAGCAGGGGCGGCAGGACTAAACACTGAAGCTTTCTTT
length: 13; J: TRBJ1-2; V: TRBV9; size: -; D: -; CDR3: CASQGDGQYGYTF; DNA: TGTGCCAGTCAAGGGGACGGTCAATATGGCTACACCTTC
length: 16; J: TRBJ2-5; V: TRBV6-1; size: -; D: TRBD1; CDR3: CASSDFRTGGQETQYF; DNA: TGTGCCAGCAGTGATTTCAGGACAGGGGGCCAGGAGACCCAGTACTTC
length: 13; J: TRBJ1-1; V: TRBV7-9; size: -; D: -; CDR3: CASSRQEGTEAFF; DNA: TGTGCCAGCAGCCGACAGGAGGGGACTGAAGCTTTCTTT
length: 13; J: TRBJ2-7; V: TRBV27; size: -; D: -; CDR3: CASSLSGGYEQYF; DNA: TGTGCCAGCAGTTTATCAGGCGGTTACGAGCAGTACTTC
length: 11; J: TRBJ1-1; V: TRBV7-9; size: -; D: -; CDR3: CASSLGGQAFF; DNA: TGTGCCAGCAGCTTAGGAGGCCAAGCTTTCTTT
length: 11; J: TRBJ1-1; V: TRBV29-1; size: -; D: -; CDR3: CSLLSNTEAFF; DNA: TGCAGCCTTTTAAGCAACACTGAAGCTTTCTTT
length: 15; J: TRBJ2-7; V: TRBV21-1; size: -; D: -; CDR3: CASSLTGTDEYEQYF; DNA: TGTGCCAGCAGCCTTACAGGGACGGATGAATACGAGCAGTACTTC
length: 16; J: TRBJ2-1; V: TRBV19; size: -; D: TRBD2; CDR3: CASSPGGGRVYNEQFF; DNA: TGTGCCAGTAGTCCGGGAGGGGGACGGGTCTACAATGAGCAGTTCTTC
length: 14; J: TRBJ1-1; V: TRBV19; size: -; D: -; CDR3: CASSIDPKVTEAFF; DNA: TGTGCCAGTAGTATAGACCCGAAAGTAACTGAAGCTTTCTTT
length: 16; J: TRBJ1-1; V: TRBV6-4; size: -; D: TRBD1; CDR3: CASIPRDRGRRTEAFF; DNA: TGTGCCAGCATTCCCCGGGACAGGGGGCGTCGCACTGAAGCTTTCTTT
length: 14; J: TRBJ2-7; V: TRBV28; size: -; D: TRBD2; CDR3: CASSLSLAGVEQYF; DNA: TGTGCCAGCAGTTTAAGCCTAGCGGGAGTCGAGCAGTACTTC
length: 13; J: TRBJ2-6; V: TRBV2; size: -; D: -; CDR3: CASRGSGANVLTF; DNA: TGTGCCAGCAGAGGCTCTGGGGCCAACGTCCTGACTTTC
length: 12; J: TRBJ2-7; V: TRBV11-1; size: -; D: -; CDR3: CASSSHRDEQYF; DNA: TGTGCCAGCAGCTCCCACAGGGACGAGCAGTACTTC
length: 13; J: TRBJ1-2; V: TRBV30; size: -; D: TRBD1; CDR3: CALKGAYIYGYTF; DNA: TGTGCTTTGAAGGGGGCCTACATCTATGGCTACACCTTC
length: 17; J: TRBJ1-1; V: TRBV30; size: once; D: -; CDR3: CAWRPIGDPPPNTEAFF; DNA: TGTGCCTGGAGACCAATCGGGGACCCTCCTCCCAACACTGAAGCTTTCTTT
length: 18; J: TRBJ1-4; V: TRBV4-1; size: -; D: -; CDR3: CASSPKQLKNRENEKLFF; DNA: TGCGCCAGCAGCCCAAAGCAATTAAAGAACAGGGAAAATGAAAAACTGTTTTTT
length: 15; J: TRBJ2-7; V: TRBV6-1; size: -; D: TRBD2; CDR3: CASSVGLAGPYEQYF; DNA: TGTGCCAGCAGTGTGGGACTAGCGGGCCCCTACGAGCAGTACTTC
length: 13; J: TRBJ1-1; V: TRBV19; size: -; D: -; CDR3: CASSWGGDTEAFF; DNA: TGTGCCAGTTCTTGGGGAGGCGACACTGAAGCTTTCTTT
length: 15; J: TRBJ1-5; V: TRBV19; size: -; D: -; CDR3: CASSRHHSTNQPQHF; DNA: TGTGCCAGTAGTAGGCACCACAGCACTAATCAGCCCCAGCATTTT
length: 15; J: TRBJ2-6; V: TRBV6-5; size: -; D: -; CDR3: CASSYRSSGANVLTF; DNA: TGTGCCAGCAGTTACAGAAGCTCTGGGGCCAACGTCCTGACTTTC
length: 18; J: TRBJ2-1; V: TRBV7-6; size: -; D: TRBD2; CDR3: CASSLAPPGLAGGNEQFF; DNA: TGTGCCAGCAGCTTAGCACCACCGGGACTAGCGGGAGGGAATGAGCAGTTCTTC
length: 18; J: TRBJ2-3; V: TRBV5-1; size: -; D: TRBD2; CDR3: CASSLGGGPSGGRHTQYF; DNA: TGCGCCAGCAGCTTGGGAGGGGGCCCTAGCGGGGGACGGCATACGCAGTATTTT
length: 15; J: TRBJ2-5; V: TRBV19; size: -; D: TRBD2; CDR3: CASSSPGLPQETQYF; DNA: TGTGCCAGTAGTAGCCCGGGACTACCACAAGAGACCCAGTACTTC
length: 16; J: TRBJ2-1; V: TRBV7-6; size: -; D: TRBD1; CDR3: CASSGTGGRSYNEQFF; DNA: TGTGCCAGCAGCGGCACAGGGGGCCGCTCCTACAATGAGCAGTTCTTC
length: 16; J: TRBJ1-5; V: TRBV28; size: -; D: -; CDR3: CASSLGGQDLGQPQHF; DNA: TGTGCCAGCAGTTTGGGGGGGCAGGATTTGGGTCAGCCCCAGCATTTT
length: 15; J: TRBJ2-1; V: TRBV7-8; size: once; D: -; CDR3: CASSLGSRGNNEQFF; DNA: TGTGCCAGCAGCTTAGGGTCCCGAGGGAACAATGAGCAGTTCTTC
length: 14; J: TRBJ1-5; V: TRBV7-9; size: -; D: -; CDR3: CASSNGGRNQPQHF; DNA: TGTGCCAGCAGCAATGGGGGGCGAAATCAGCCCCAGCATTTT
length: 15; J: TRBJ1-4; V: TRBV9; size: -; D: -; CDR3: CASSVAPTPNEKLFF; DNA: TGTGCCAGCAGCGTAGCACCCACACCTAATGAAAAACTGTTTTTT
length: 19; J: TRBJ2-5; V: TRBV6-1; size: -; D: TRBD2; CDR3: CASSGTSGRALRFEETQYF; DNA: TGTGCCAGCAGTGGGACTAGCGGGAGGGCCCTTCGATTCGAAGAGACCCAGTACTTC
length: 15; J: TRBJ2-3; V: TRBV5-1; size: -; D: -; CDR3: CASSLGDWGTDTQYF; DNA: TGCGCCAGCAGCTTGGGCGACTGGGGCACAGATACGCAGTATTTT
length: 14; J: TRBJ2-1; V: TRBV6-1; size: once; D: TRBD2; CDR3: CASTGGGPYNEQFF; DNA: TGTGCCAGCACGGGGGGAGGGCCCTACAATGAGCAGTTCTTC
length: 15; J: TRBJ1-1; V: TRBV6-1; size: -; D: TRBD1; CDR3: CATYWTGGLNTEAFF; DNA: TGTGCCACCTATTGGACAGGGGGCCTGAACACTGAAGCTTTCTTT